This TCR delta chain came from a study of gamma-delta chains in newborns, infants, children. About the study: Microbial exposure reportedly drives polyclonal innate γδ T cell expansion after birth.

TCRdb re-called clones from the reads via CATT. The profile covers about 5,500 delta-chain clones, with 0.42% appearing a single time and around 15% taken by the ten largest. Per germline, CDR1 GEAIGNYY and CDR2 EKD. The V end was cut by 1 base, the J end by 0 bases, with 15 bases between. This CDR3 has 19 amino acids. A few counts support this clone. A read error is likely here: a far larger clone is one base away. Other DNA sequences of this sample code for an identical CDR3. Material: blood. The chain combines TRDV2 with TRDJ3; D might be TRDD3 (6 bases). The sequence came from a child who was a newborn, infant or young child, either healthy, febrile or measles-vaccinated (not recorded which). CDR3 region: CACDTGGYIGSWDTRQMFF. The CDR3 DNA follows: TGTGCCTGTGACACTGGAGGATACATAGGCTCCTGGGACACCCGACAGATGTTTTTC.